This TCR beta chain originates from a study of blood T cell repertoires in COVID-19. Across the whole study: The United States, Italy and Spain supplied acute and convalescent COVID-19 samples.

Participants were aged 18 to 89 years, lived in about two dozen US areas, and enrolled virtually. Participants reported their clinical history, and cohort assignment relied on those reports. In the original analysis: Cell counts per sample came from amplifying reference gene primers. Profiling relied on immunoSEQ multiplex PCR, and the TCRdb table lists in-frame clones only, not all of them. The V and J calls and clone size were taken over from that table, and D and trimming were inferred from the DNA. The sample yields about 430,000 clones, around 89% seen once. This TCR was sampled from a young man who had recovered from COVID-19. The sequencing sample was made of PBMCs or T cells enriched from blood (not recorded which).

The CDR3 DNA sequence: TGTGCCAGCAGCCCCCCAGCTGGGGCCAACGTCCTGACTTTC. It encodes CASSPPAGANVLTF. The chain recombines TRBV9 with TRBJ2-6; no definite D call. V lost 4 bases and J lost 2, with 7 bases in between. This CDR3 is built from 14 residues. Germline CDR1 is SGDLS and CDR2 is YYNGEE.